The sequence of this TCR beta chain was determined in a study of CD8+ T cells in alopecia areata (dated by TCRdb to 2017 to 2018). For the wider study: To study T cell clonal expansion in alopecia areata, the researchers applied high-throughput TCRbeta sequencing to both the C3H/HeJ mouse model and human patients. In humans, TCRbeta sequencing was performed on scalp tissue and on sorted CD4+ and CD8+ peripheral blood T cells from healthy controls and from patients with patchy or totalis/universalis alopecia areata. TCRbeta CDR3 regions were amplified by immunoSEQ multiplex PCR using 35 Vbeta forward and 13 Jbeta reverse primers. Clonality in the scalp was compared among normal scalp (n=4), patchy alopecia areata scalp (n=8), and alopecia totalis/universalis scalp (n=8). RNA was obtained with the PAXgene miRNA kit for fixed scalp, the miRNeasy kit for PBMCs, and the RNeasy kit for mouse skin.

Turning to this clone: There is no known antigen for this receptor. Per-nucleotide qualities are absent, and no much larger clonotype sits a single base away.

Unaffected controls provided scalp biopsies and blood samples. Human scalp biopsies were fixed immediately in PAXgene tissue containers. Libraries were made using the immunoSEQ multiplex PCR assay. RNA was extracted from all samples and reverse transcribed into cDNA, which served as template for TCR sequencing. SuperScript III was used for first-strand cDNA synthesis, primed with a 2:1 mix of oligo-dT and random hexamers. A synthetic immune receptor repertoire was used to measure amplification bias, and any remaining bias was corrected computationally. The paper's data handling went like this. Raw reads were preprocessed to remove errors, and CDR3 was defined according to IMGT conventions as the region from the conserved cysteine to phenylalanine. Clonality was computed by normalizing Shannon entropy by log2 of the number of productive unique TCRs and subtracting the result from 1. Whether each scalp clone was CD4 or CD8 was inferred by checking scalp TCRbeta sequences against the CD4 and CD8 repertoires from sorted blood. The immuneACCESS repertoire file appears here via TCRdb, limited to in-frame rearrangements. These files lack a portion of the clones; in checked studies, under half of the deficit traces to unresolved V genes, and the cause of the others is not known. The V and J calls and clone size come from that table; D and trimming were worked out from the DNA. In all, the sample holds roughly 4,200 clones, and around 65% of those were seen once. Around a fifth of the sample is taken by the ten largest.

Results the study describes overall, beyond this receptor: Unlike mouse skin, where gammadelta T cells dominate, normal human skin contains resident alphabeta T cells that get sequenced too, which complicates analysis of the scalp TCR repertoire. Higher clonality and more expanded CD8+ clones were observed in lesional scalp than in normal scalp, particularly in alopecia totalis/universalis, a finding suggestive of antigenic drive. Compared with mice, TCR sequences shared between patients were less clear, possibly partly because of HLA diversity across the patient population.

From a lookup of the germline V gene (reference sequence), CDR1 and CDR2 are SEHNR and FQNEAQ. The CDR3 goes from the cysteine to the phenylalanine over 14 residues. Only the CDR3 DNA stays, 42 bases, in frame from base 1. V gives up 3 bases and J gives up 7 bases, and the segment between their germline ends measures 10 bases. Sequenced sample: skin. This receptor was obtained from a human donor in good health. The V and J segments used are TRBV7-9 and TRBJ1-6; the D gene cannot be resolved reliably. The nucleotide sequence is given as TGTGCCAGCAGCTTGTCCGCTTTCAATTCACCCCTCCACTTT. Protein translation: CASSLSAFNSPLHF.